These 17 T cell receptor beta chains originate from one sample sequenced in a study of tumor-infiltrating lymphocytes in primary liver carcinoma. Constant-region priming of 500 to 550 ng total RNA yielded TCR beta cDNA. Each TCR beta library was derived from three nested multiplex PCR rounds that employed slightly modified ARM-PCR. TRBV1-TRBV30 forward and Cbeta reverse primers drove the first two approximately 11-cycle rounds. TCRdb redid the calling of the multiplex PCR reads with MiXCR, one entry per CDR3 protein. The sample includes 47,000 or so distinct CDR3 sequences, about 80% seen only once; the top ten take about a quarter. Co-extraction of RNA and DNA was performed on roughly 17-32 mg of unsorted bulk tissue. The sample was liver tumor tissue from sampling region 3. Noted subset: tumor region T3, left-lateral pole. These receptors all come from a man aged 40-49 years with primary liver carcinoma and hepatitis B virus infection.

The rearrangement joins TRBV11-1 to TRBJ2-1; 8 nucleotides align to TRBD2. Germline lookup yields CDR1 SGHAT and CDR2 FQDESV (reference sequence). The CDR3 is 17 residues long. V gave up 6 bases and J gave up 8 bases; unmatched junction bases: 18. CDR3 in DNA: TGTGCCAGCAGGCTGGGACCAGCGGGAGAAGTTGACTATGAGCAGTTCTTC. Translation gives CASRLGPAGEVDYEQFF.

As to this clonotype: The DNA is omitted, as the CDR3 cannot be located on it reliably, and the CDR3 follows TCRdb's listing. The V gene is TRBV25-1, the J gene TRBJ2-5; TRBD2 is the table's D call and was not checked against the DNA. The CDR3 contains 16 residues when both ends are counted. Germline V gene sequence: CDR1 MGHDK, CDR2 SYGVNS. The CDR3 here is CASSFSWGDGIETRYF.

V and J are TRBV11-2 and TRBJ2-6; TRBD1 matches at 8 bases. Germline V gives CDR1 SGHAT, CDR2 FQNNGV. V lost 9 bases and J lost 4; bases outside the gene matches: 14. CDR3 size: 17 residues. The CDR3 sequence is CARSPGQGSSGANVLTF. CDR3 DNA sequence: TGTGCCAGGAGTCCCGGACAGGGCAGCTCCGGGGCCAACGTCCTGACTTTC.

This clonotype was found a few times. V is TRBV20-1 and J is TRBJ2-6, with D tentatively TRBD1 (6 bases). The CDR3 consists of 15 residues. CDR1 is DFQATT, CDR2 SNEGSKA, per germline (reference sequence). V was clipped by 7 bases and J by 1 base, with 14 bases between them. The CDR3, as DNA: TGCAGTGTGTCCAGGGGTGGGTCTGGGGCCAACGTCCTGACTTTC. This encodes CSVSRGGSGANVLTF.

In the case of this clonotype: A much larger clone differs from this one at a single base, so this may be a read error. The CDR3 reads CVSSAGLGETQYF. For the CDR3, the DNA is TGTGTCAGCAGCGCAGGGTTGGGGGAGACCCAGTACTTC. The chain is built from TRBV11-2 and TRBJ2-5; D may be TRBD1 (5 bases). In germline, CDR1 is SGHAT, CDR2 FQNNGV. The CDR3 extends over 13 amino acids.

Comment on this clonotype: One end of the junction is discordant with germline, which a read error may explain. The V call is TRBV11-2, the J call TRBJ2-1; a possible D gene is TRBD2 (6 bases). Germline-derived CDR1 and CDR2 are SGHAT and FQNNGV. This CDR3 comprises 12 residues. CDR3 nucleotide sequence: TGTGCTAGCAGCTCAGGGACTAATGAGCAGTTCTTC. Translated: CASSSGTNEQFF.

On this clonotype itself: This may be a read error: a much more frequent sequence differs by one nucleotide. Here the CDR3 DNA reads TGTGTCAGCAGCCGACTAGCGCAAGAGACCCAGTACTTC. Translated: CVSSRLAQETQYF. This chain joins TRBV5-6 and TRBJ2-5, with 8 bases matching TRBD2. Germline CDR1 SGHDT, CDR2 YYEEEE. This CDR3 region has 13 residues. Combining the CDR3 with reference TRBV5-6 and TRBJ2-5 gives the whole variable domain DAGVTQSPTHLIKTRGQQVTLRCSPKSGHDTVSWYQQALGQGPQFIFQYYEEEERQRGNFPDRFSGHQFPNYSSELNVNALLLGDSALYLCVSSRLAQETQYFGPGTRLLVL.

The chain carries TRBV6-1 and TRBJ1-5; maybe TRBD1 (6 bases). The ends were cut back, 7 bases at V and 1 base at J, with 17 bases in the middle. Germline CDR1 MNHNS, CDR2 SASEGT. The length of the CDR3 is 16 residues. The CDR3 DNA sequence: TGTGCCAGCAATGACAAGGGGGGGTCAAGCAATCAGCCCCAGCATTTT. This codes for CASNDKGGSSNQPQHF.

This rearrangement joins TRBV7-8 to TRBJ2-3, with 9 bases matching TRBD2. With 0 bases clipped from V and 6 bases from J, the junction kept 10 bases outside the gene matches. Germline lookup yields CDR1 SGHVS and CDR2 FQNEAQ. The CDR3 covers 17 residues. The DNA of the CDR3 is TGTGCCAGCAGCTTAGCCCAGGCGGGAGGGCCATATGATACGCAGTATTTT. Its protein product is CASSLAQAGGPYDTQYF.

Comments on this clonotype: A read error may account for a junction end that differs from germline. The CDR3 here is CAISGHSPTGAGTYEQYF. DNA of the CDR3: TGTGCCATAAGTGGTCACAGCCCTACAGGGGCGGGTACCTATGAGCAGTACTTC. This rearrangement joins TRBV10-3 to TRBJ2-7; 7 positions agree with TRBD1. The CDR3 sequence is 18 residues long. The germline V gene encodes CDR1 ENHRY and CDR2 SYGVKD.

On this clonotype itself: This may be a read error, as it is one base from a much larger clone. This chain connects TRBV7-9 to TRBJ2-7; D gene unclear. The length of the CDR3 is 11 residues. Germline values: CDR1 SEHNR, CDR2 FQNEAQ (reference sequence). CDR3 residues: CASSPLYVQYF. CDR3 bases: TGTGCCAGCAGCCCACTCTACGTGCAGTACTTC.

This clonotype was seen a handful of times. The chain recombines TRBV2 with TRBJ2-3, with TRBD1 matching 8 bases. V dropped 5 bases and J dropped 6; count of bases not matched to a gene: 7. The CDR3 contains 14 residues. The germline V gene encodes CDR1 SNHLY and CDR2 FYNNEI. The CDR3 here is CASSRDRRGDTQYF. As DNA, the CDR3 is TGTGCCAGCAGTAGGGACAGGCGAGGGGATACGCAGTATTTT.

V and J are TRBV7-9 and TRBJ1-1; the D gene is possibly TRBD1 (5 bases). Germline CDR1 SEHNR, CDR2 FQNEAQ (reference sequence). V lost 10 bases and J lost 4, with 13 bases in between. The CDR3 covers 12 residues. The CDR3 reads CAITPGGTEAFF. The CDR3 DNA follows: TGTGCCATCACCCCTGGGGGCACTGAAGCTTTCTTT.

This clonotype has a single count. This is likely a read error, given that the CDR3 carries no conserved phenylalanine or tryptophan at its end. The DNA is left out, because the CDR3 cannot be placed on it with certainty; the CDR3 is given as TCRdb lists it. The rearrangement joins TRBV30 to TRBJ1-1; TRBD1, the table's D call, lacks a check against the DNA. The CDR3 has 13 amino acids, counting both end residues. Germline CDR1 is GTSNPN and CDR2 is SVGIG (reference sequence). CDR3: CAWRGGSHTEAFL.

About this clonotype itself: Sequence at one end of the junction differs from germline and may be a read error. The chain links TRBV6-5 to TRBJ2-5; 7 nucleotides line up with TRBD2. From germline, CDR1 is MNHEY and CDR2 SVGAGI. CDR3 length: 15 amino acids. DNA for the CDR3: TGTGCCTGCAGATCGACTAGCTGGGTTCAAGAGACCCAGTACTTC. Translation gives CACRSTSWVQETQYF.

The gene calls are TRBV6-5 and TRBJ1-6; a weak D match, TRBD1 (5 bases). The CDR3 is made up of 16 amino acids. V lost 6 bases to trimming and J lost 4 bases, with 16 bases between them. The germline V gene has CDR1 MNHEY and CDR2 SVGAGI. In nucleotides, the CDR3 is TGTGCCAGCAGCCGGGACGGGTTAAATTATAATTCACCCCTCCACTTT. It is translated as CASSRDGLNYNSPLHF.

This rearrangement joins TRBV23-1 to TRBJ2-1; D might be TRBD2 (5 bases). TRBV23-1 is known as an ORF, though its function is uncertain. The CDR3 is 17 residues long. Deletions cut 6 bases from V and 4 bases from J, with 22 bases between. CDR3 in DNA: TGCGCCAGCAGCCGGCTTGACTACCCACAAGTTTACAATGAGCAGTTCTTC. It is translated as CASSRLDYPQVYNEQFF.